The clone carrying this T cell receptor (beta chain) was detected a few times. Its matching antigen is unknown. These data belong to a study of T cells after yellow fever vaccination. Study results and caveats: Researchers noted that a small share of clonotypes showed up in both CD4 and CD8 compartments. The booster saw the reappearance of most primary-vaccination clones (roughly 95% CD4, 88% CD8).

As TCR cDNA was made by 5'RACE template switching, a universal primer site and UMIs were added. TCRdb reanalysed the 5' RACE reads using MiXCR and keeps one entry per CDR3 protein. The table lists some 560,000 distinct CDR3 sequences, about a sixth of them singletons. CDR3 length equals 13 residues. Per germline, CDR1 SNHLY and CDR2 FYNNEI. V shed 2 bases and J shed 4 bases, with 6 bases lying between them. The chain is built from TRBV2 and TRBJ2-1, with D unresolved. Sequencing was performed on PBMCs, taken about 5 days after the first yellow fever vaccination. The sequence came from a man aged 18 to 30 who received the YFV17D yellow fever vaccine. The DNA of the CDR3 is TGTGCCAGCAGTGAATTGGCTTACAATGAGCAGTTCTTC. It codes for CASSELAYNEQFF. Full variable domain (missing parts from reference TRBV2 and TRBJ2-1): EPEVTQTPSHQVTQMGQEVILRCVPISNHLYFYWYRQILGQKVEFLVSFYNNEISEKSEIFDDQFSVERPDGSNFTLKIRSTKLEDSAMYFCASSELAYNEQFFGPGTRLTVL.